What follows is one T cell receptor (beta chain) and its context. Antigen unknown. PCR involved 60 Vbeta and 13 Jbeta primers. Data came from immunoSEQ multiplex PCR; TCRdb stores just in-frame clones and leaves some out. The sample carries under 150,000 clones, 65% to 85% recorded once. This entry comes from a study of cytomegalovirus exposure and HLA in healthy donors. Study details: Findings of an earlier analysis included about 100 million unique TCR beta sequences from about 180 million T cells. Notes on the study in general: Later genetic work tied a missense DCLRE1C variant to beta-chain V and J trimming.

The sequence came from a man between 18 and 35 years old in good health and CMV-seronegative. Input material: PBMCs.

CDR3 in DNA: TGCGCCACCAAACCCAACTGGGGCCTGGGCACAGATACGCAGTATTTT. This sequence encodes CATKPNWGLGTDTQYF. The genes are TRBV5-1 and TRBJ2-3; a possible D gene is TRBD1 (5 bases). The CDR3 spans 16 residues. V lost 9 bases to trimming and J lost 1 base, with 21 bases between them. Germline-derived CDR1 and CDR2 are SGHRS and YFSETQ.